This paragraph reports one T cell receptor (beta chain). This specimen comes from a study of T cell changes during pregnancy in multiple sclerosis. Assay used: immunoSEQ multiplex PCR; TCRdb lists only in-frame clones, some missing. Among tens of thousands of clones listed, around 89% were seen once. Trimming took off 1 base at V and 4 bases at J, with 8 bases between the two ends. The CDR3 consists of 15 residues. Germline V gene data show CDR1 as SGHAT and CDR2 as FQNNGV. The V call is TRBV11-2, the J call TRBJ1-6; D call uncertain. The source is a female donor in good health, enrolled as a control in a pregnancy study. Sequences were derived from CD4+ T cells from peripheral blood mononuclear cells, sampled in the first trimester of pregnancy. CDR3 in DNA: TGTGCCAGCAGCTTAGGGCAGACATATAATTCACCCCTCCACTTT. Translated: CASSLGQTYNSPLHF.